The TCR beta chain under discussion was sequenced for a study of identical twins. MiXCR, applied by TCRdb to the 5' RACE reads, yields one record per CDR3 protein. The sample carries roughly 1,500,000 distinct CDR3 sequences, less than 35% recorded once. J gave up 5 bases and V 2 bases, and 5 bases lay outside the gene matches. Per germline, CDR1 SEHNR and CDR2 FQNEAQ (reference sequence). This CDR3 is built from 14 residues. This sequence joins TRBV7-9 and TRBJ1-1; TRBD1 matches at 7 bases. The specimen sequenced was cord blood. This sequence was found in a newborn girl in good health. This chain's CDR3 is CASSLTTGRTEAFF. CDR3 coding DNA: TGTGCCAGCAGCTTAACGACAGGGCGAACTGAAGCTTTCTTT.